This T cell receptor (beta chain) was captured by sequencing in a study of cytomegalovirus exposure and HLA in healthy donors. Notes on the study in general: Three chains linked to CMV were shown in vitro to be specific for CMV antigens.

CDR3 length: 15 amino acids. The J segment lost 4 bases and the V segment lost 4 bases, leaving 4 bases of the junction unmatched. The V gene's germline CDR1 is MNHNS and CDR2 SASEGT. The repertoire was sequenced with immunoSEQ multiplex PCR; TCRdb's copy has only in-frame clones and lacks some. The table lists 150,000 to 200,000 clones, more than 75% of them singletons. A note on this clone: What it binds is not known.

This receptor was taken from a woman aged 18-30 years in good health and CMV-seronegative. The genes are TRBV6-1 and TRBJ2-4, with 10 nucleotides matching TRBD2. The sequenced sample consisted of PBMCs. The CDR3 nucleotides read TGTGCCAGCAGTGTACGAGCGGGGGGGAAAAACATTCAGTACTTC. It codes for CASSVRAGGKNIQYF.